The clone carrying this TCR beta chain was picked up a small number of times. Its specificity is unknown. MiXCR was run by TCRdb on the reads, yielding one entry per CDR3 protein. The data contain about 830,000 distinct CDR3 sequences, about 31% of them seen just once; the ten biggest clones take up around 11%. CDR1 is MGHRA and CDR2 is YSYEKL in the germline V gene. J was trimmed by 1 base and V by 1 base; bases with no gene match: 6. There are 18 residues in the CDR3. This sample stems from a study of T cell repertoires in cytomegalovirus infection. On the study more broadly: Signatures in public TCR beta sequences pointed to both CMV infection and matching HLA type.

Findings of the study overall: The ex vivo response showed dominance by HLA-C-restricted CMV-specific TCR beta clonotypes. Of the TCR beta families, the public ones yielded a cumulative frequency that identified carriers of CMV plus the relevant HLA.

The source was cultured CD8+ T cells from PBMCs, collected from culture after CMV antigen stimulation. The clonotype was recovered from a human donor in good health (CMV status not recorded). Some clones in this sample may be carry-over from other donors' samples. J is TRBJ2-4 and V is TRBV4-1; 11 bases line up with TRBD1. The CDR3 region is CASSQVGGQGAAKNIQYF. The CDR3 DNA reads TGCGCCAGCAGCCAAGTCGGCGGACAGGGGGCGGCCAAAAACATTCAGTACTTC.